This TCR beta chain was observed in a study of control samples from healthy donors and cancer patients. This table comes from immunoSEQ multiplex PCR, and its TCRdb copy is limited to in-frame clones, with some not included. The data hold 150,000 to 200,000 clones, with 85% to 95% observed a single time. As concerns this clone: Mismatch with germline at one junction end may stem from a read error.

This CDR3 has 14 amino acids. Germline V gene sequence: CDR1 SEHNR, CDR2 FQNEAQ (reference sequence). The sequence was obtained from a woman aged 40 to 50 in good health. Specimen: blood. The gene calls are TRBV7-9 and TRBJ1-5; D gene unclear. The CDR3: CASSNSNSNQPQHF. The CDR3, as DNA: TGTGCGAGCAGCAACAGCAATAGCAATCAGCCCCAGCATTTT. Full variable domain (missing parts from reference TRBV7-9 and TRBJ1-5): DTGVSQNPRHKITKRGQNVTFRCDPISEHNRLYWYRQTLGQGPEFLTYFQNEAQLEKSRLLSDRFSAERPKGSFSTLEIQRTEQGDSAMYLCASSNSNSNQPQHFGDGTRLSIL.